These T cell receptor beta chains were read from a single sample in a study of T cells after yellow fever vaccination. One entry per CDR3 protein, called by TCRdb with MiXCR from the 5' RACE reads. The table includes some 670,000 distinct CDR3 sequences, about 12% detected once. The sequences come from PBMCs, collected on the day of the yellow fever booster vaccination. These receptors were obtained from a man younger than 40 who received the YFV17D yellow fever vaccine. Each CDR3 is given without its conserved first and last residue. Rows give clone size only sometimes, using once, few, many, or a class for an expanded clone.

CDR3 protein: ASSHSPRDTSYEQY
V gene: TRBV4-3
J gene: TRBJ2-7
clone size: NA
CDR3 length: 14

CDR3 protein: ASSRGPAGGNEQF
V gene: TRBV7-7
J gene: TRBJ2-1
clone size: few
CDR3 length: 13

CDR3 protein: SASGRGGAQY
V gene: TRBV20-1
J gene: TRBJ2-5
clone size: NA
CDR3 length: 10

CDR3 protein: ASSTSGLRNTIY
V gene: TRBV7-2
J gene: TRBJ1-3
clone size: NA
CDR3 length: 12

CDR3 protein: ASSLDQAMNTEAF
V gene: TRBV7-9
J gene: TRBJ1-1
clone size: few
CDR3 length: 13

CDR3 protein: ASSLLKGTEAF
V gene: TRBV12-3/TRBV12-4
J gene: TRBJ1-1
clone size: few
CDR3 length: 11

CDR3 protein: ASSLSAVYNEQF
V gene: TRBV28
J gene: TRBJ2-1
clone size: few
CDR3 length: 12

CDR3 protein: AISEAEEQF
V gene: TRBV10-3
J gene: TRBJ2-1
clone size: NA
CDR3 length: 9

CDR3 protein: ATLPGNTNEKLF
V gene: TRBV10-3
J gene: TRBJ1-4
clone size: NA
CDR3 length: 12

CDR3 protein: AIGAGGNNEQF
V gene: TRBV10-3
J gene: TRBJ2-1
clone size: NA
CDR3 length: 11

CDR3 protein: ASSPSKQIPSTDTQY
V gene: TRBV7-8
J gene: TRBJ2-3
clone size: NA
CDR3 length: 15

CDR3 protein: ASSELTATQYNEQF
V gene: TRBV5-6
J gene: TRBJ2-1
clone size: NA
CDR3 length: 14

CDR3 protein: SARDKDELLSEAF
V gene: TRBV20-1
J gene: TRBJ1-1
clone size: NA
CDR3 length: 13

CDR3 protein: ASSLGRTGSVEQF
V gene: TRBV7-7
J gene: TRBJ2-1
clone size: NA
CDR3 length: 13

CDR3 protein: ASSPRIRDRGSNYGYT
V gene: TRBV18
J gene: TRBJ1-2
clone size: few
CDR3 length: 16

CDR3 protein: ASSQDSLETQY
V gene: TRBV3-1
J gene: TRBJ2-5
clone size: many
CDR3 length: 11

CDR3 protein: ASSLYSGRSEGDNEQF
V gene: TRBV27
J gene: TRBJ2-1
clone size: many
CDR3 length: 16